This entry lists 9 T cell receptor beta chains sequenced from one sample in a study of T cell responses to AZD1222 COVID-19 vaccine. Clones were read by immunoSEQ multiplex PCR, and TCRdb kept only the in-frame ones, dropping some. The repertoire holds under 25,000 clones, with 80% to 85% as singletons. Sample: peripheral blood, taken 28 days after the second AZD1222 dose. These receptors were taken from an adult who received the AZD1222 COVID-19 vaccine.

The V call is TRBV7-9, the J call TRBJ2-1, with D tentatively TRBD2 (5 bases). The germline V gene encodes CDR1 SEHNR and CDR2 FQNEAQ (reference sequence). The CDR3 is 19 residues long. Trimming took off 5 bases at V and 0 bases at J, with 23 bases between the two ends. For the CDR3, the DNA is TGTGCCAGCAGCCGGACTCTTGAGGCCCGGTCTAGCTCCTACAATGAGCAGTTCTTC. It specifies CASSRTLEARSSSYNEQFF.

The chain recombines TRBV5-4 with TRBJ2-4; 7 bases agree with TRBD2. J lost 5 bases, V lost 5 bases, and 1 base had no gene match. The germline V gene has CDR1 SGHNT and CDR2 YYREEE (reference sequence). CDR3 length equals 12 residues. CDR3 sequence reads: CASSRGENIQYF. The CDR3 coding sequence is TGTGCCAGCAGTCGGGGGGAAAACATTCAGTACTTC.

This chain joins TRBV5-4 and TRBJ2-1; D not resolved. This CDR3 contains 13 residues. V lost 4 bases and J 5 bases, leaving 10 bases between the germline ends. CDR1 and CDR2 (germline): SGHNT, YYREEE (reference sequence). The CDR3 region has the DNA TGTGCCAGCAGCCCGGACGTTAACAATGAGCAGTTCTTC. Its protein product is CASSPDVNNEQFF.

The table lists this clone with a count of one. The rearrangement joins TRBV6-5 to TRBJ1-1; D remains ambiguous. Germline V gene sequence: CDR1 MNHEY, CDR2 SVGAGI. The CDR3 length is 12 residues. Trimming cost V 6 bases and J 1 base, with 6 bases left between them. In DNA, the CDR3 is TGTGCCAGCAGCCTCAAGAACACTGAAGCTTTCTTT. Its translation is CASSLKNTEAFF.

The V call is TRBV2, the J call TRBJ2-4, with 9 positions matching TRBD1. CDR3 length: 12 residues. Unmatched junction bases numbered 2, after V lost 4 bases and J lost 10 bases. CDR1 and CDR2 from the germline V gene are SNHLY and FYNNEI. The CDR3 bases are TGTGCCAGCAGTGTGGGACAGGGAATTCAGTACTTC. This gives the protein CASSVGQGIQYF.

This chain links TRBV10-2 with TRBJ2-7, with 16 bases lining up with TRBD2. The CDR3 is made up of 18 amino acids. The J segment lost 5 bases and the V segment lost 5 bases, leaving 12 bases of the junction unmatched. Germline values: CDR1 WSHSY, CDR2 SAAADI. Here the CDR3 DNA reads TGCGCCAGCAGTAAGGGACTAGCGGGAGGGCGCCGGCGAGACGAGCAGTACTTC. Protein: CASSKGLAGGRRRDEQYF.

This rearrangement joins TRBV6-4 to TRBJ2-1; 9 bases fit TRBD2. The junction had 5 bases not matched to a gene; V was cut back by 0 bases and J by 5 bases. This CDR3 is 16 amino acids long. Germline V CDR1 and CDR2: MRHNA, SNTAGT. CDR3 region: CASSDSGLAKDNEQFF. The CDR3 nucleotides are TGTGCCAGCAGTGACTCGGGACTAGCTAAGGACAATGAGCAGTTCTTC.

This clone is a singleton in its sample. The rearrangement uses TRBV6-5 and TRBJ1-5; the D is unclear. This CDR3 has 16 residues. Trimming shortened V by 4 bases and J by 2 bases, and 15 bases separated the two germline ends. Germline CDR1 reads MNHEY; CDR2 reads SVGAGI. The CDR3 reads CASSSFEAVGNQPQHF. The DNA of the CDR3 is TGTGCCAGCAGTTCATTTGAGGCCGTTGGCAATCAGCCCCAGCATTTT.

This clone has just a few counts. The chain carries TRBV6-5 and TRBJ2-7, with D possibly matching TRBD1 (6 bases). Deletions cut 2 bases from V and 6 bases from J, with 17 bases between. The germline CDR1 and CDR2 sequences are MNHEY and SVGAGI. The CDR3 contains 15 residues. CDR3 residues: CASSYQHTLGGEQYF. The CDR3 DNA is TGTGCCAGCAGTTACCAACATACGTTAGGGGGCGAGCAGTACTTC.